Sequencing of this TCR beta chain was carried out in a study of blood T cell repertoires in COVID-19. On the study more broadly: Researchers got acute and convalescent COVID-19 samples from the United States, Italy and Spain. The cDNA or gDNA used as material had been derived from T cells, B-cell-depleted T cells, or PBMCs.

Original data processing: Counts of nucleated cells, estimated from reference gene primer amplification, were obtained. TCRdb keeps only in-frame clones here, not all; method: immunoSEQ multiplex PCR. V and J calls and clone size come straight from that table; D and trimming were deduced from the DNA. This sample has 80,000 to 85,000 clones, with approximately 86% found just once. The receptor was derived from an elderly woman with acute or convalescent COVID-19. The specimen was peripheral blood.

The CDR3 DNA reads TGTGCCAGCAGCCAAGCCGGGGGACCCCTCAGCGACGAGCAGTACTTC. It is translated as CASSQAGGPLSDEQYF. The chain carries TRBV3-1 (or the pseudogene TRBV3-2) and TRBJ2-7; weak D call: TRBD2 (6 bases). Per the germline V gene, CDR1 is LGHDT and CDR2 is YNNKEL (reference sequence). There are 16 residues in the CDR3. Trimming pared 1 base from V and 5 bases from J, leaving 18 bases between.